Below are 18 T cell receptor beta chains sequenced from a single sample in a study of blood T cell repertoires in COVID-19. TCRdb's table, derived via immunoSEQ multiplex PCR, lists solely in-frame clones and lacks some. The table has roughly 50,000 clones, about nine tenths seen once; the top ten hold approximately 29%. Sequencing was done on a sample of peripheral blood. These receptor sequences come from a human donor in a cohort sampled during active COVID-19.

The V call is TRBV13, the J call TRBJ1-2; 8 nucleotides agree with TRBD1. Looked up from germline, CDR1 is PRHDT and CDR2 is FYEKMQ (reference sequence). Trimming took 7 bases from V and 3 from J; bases not matched to a gene: 10. This CDR3 has 15 amino acids. The CDR3 protein is CASKGDRIWDYGYTF. CDR3 nucleotides: TGTGCCAGCAAAGGGGACAGGATATGGGACTATGGCTACACCTTC.

The genes are TRBV28 and TRBJ2-7; D may be TRBD2 (6 bases). V was trimmed by 4 bases and J by 2 bases, leaving 15 bases between them. This CDR3 has 15 amino acids. The germline V gene encodes CDR1 MDHEN and CDR2 SYDVKM. CDR3 DNA sequence: TGTGCCAGCAGTTCGAGCGGGCTAAGCCCCTACGAGCAGTACTTC. It specifies CASSSSGLSPYEQYF.

The chain links TRBV5-4 to TRBJ2-7; 10 nucleotides line up with TRBD2. CDR1 and CDR2 from the germline V gene are SGHNT and YYREEE (reference sequence). The CDR3 has 15 residues. Trimming removed 0 bases from V and 7 bases from J; junction bases left unmatched: 7. CDR3 bases: TGTGCCAGCAGCTTGGAGGCTAGCGGGAGCTGGGAGCAGTACTTC. This codes for CASSLEASGSWEQYF.

There are a few counts of this clone. The CDR3 loop is CASSPQMAGPSGNTIYF. As DNA, the CDR3 is TGTGCCAGCTCACCACAGATGGCGGGGCCCTCTGGAAACACCATATATTTT. V usage is TRBV18 and J usage is TRBJ1-3, with D possibly matching TRBD1 (5 bases). The length of the CDR3 is 17 residues. The germline CDR1 and CDR2 sequences are KGHSH and LQKENI. V shed 1 base and J shed 0 bases, with 13 bases lying between them.

The chain uses TRBV6-1 and TRBJ1-3, with TRBD1 matching over 7 bases. The ends lost 0 bases at V and 5 bases at J; junction bases unmatched: 4. Looked up from germline, CDR1 is MNHNS and CDR2 is SASEGT. This CDR3 is built from 15 residues. CDR3 protein: CASSEAAQGRNTIYF. In nucleotides, the CDR3 is TGTGCCAGCAGTGAAGCTGCACAGGGGAGAAACACCATATATTTT.

The J gene is TRBJ1-5, the V gene TRBV19, with TRBD1 matching over 10 bases. The ends lost 4 bases at V and 3 bases at J; junction bases unmatched: 6. The CDR3 extends over 16 amino acids. The V gene's germline CDR1 is LNHDA and CDR2 SQIVND (reference sequence). CDR3 loop: CASSTAGTGANQPQHF. DNA of the CDR3: TGTGCCAGTAGTACCGCCGGGACAGGGGCCAATCAGCCCCAGCATTTT.

The chain couples TRBV19 to TRBJ1-1, with TRBD1 identical over 7 bases. V shed 5 bases, J shed 3 bases, and the junction held 9 bases outside the gene matches. Germline-derived CDR1 and CDR2 are LNHDA and SQIVND (reference sequence). The CDR3 has 15 amino acids. The CDR3: CASSADRELDTEAFF. The CDR3 DNA is TGTGCCAGTAGTGCCGACAGGGAGTTGGACACTGAAGCTTTCTTT.

This clone was counted a single time. DNA of the CDR3: TGTGCCAGCAGCGCTAGCGGGGGGGGAGAGACCCAGTACTTC. Its protein product is CASSASGGGETQYF. The V call is TRBV9, the J call TRBJ2-5; 12 bases align to TRBD2. Germline trimming cut 3 bases from V and 4 bases from J; bases unmatched to any gene: 1. Germline V gene data show CDR1 as SGDLS and CDR2 as YYNGEE. CDR3 length: 14 residues.

This chain links TRBV4-1 with TRBJ2-4; D possibly corresponds to TRBD2 (6 bases). V was clipped by 1 base and J by 4 bases, with 8 bases between them. CDR3 length equals 14 residues. The germline gives CDR1 MGHRA, CDR2 YSYEKL. The CDR3 DNA follows: TGCGCCAGCAGCCAAGGACTAGGTAAAAACATTCAGTACTTC. Its translation: CASSQGLGKNIQYF.

This clone appeared a few times. The chain uses TRBV28 and TRBJ1-6; the match to TRBD1 covers 9 bases. Germline CDR1 and CDR2: MDHEN and SYDVKM. Unmatched junction bases numbered 6, after V lost 5 bases and J lost 10 bases. This CDR3 region has 14 residues. The CDR3 loop is CASSTGQGRSPLHF. Written as DNA, the CDR3 is TGTGCCAGCAGTACTGGACAGGGGAGGTCACCCCTCCACTTT.

The rearrangement links TRBV10-3 to TRBJ1-5, with unresolved D. The length of the CDR3 is 16 residues. Trimming pared 0 bases from V and 2 bases from J, leaving 11 bases between. Germline CDR1 is ENHRY and CDR2 is SYGVKD. The CDR3 reads CAISESISGGNQPQHF. CDR3 nucleotide sequence: TGTGCCATCAGTGAGTCGATTTCGGGAGGCAATCAGCCCCAGCATTTT.

V is TRBV27 and J is TRBJ1-2, with 7 positions matching TRBD1. The CDR3 has 14 amino acids. The germline V gene has CDR1 MNHEY and CDR2 SMNVEV (reference sequence). J lost 7 bases, V lost 6 bases, and 11 bases had no gene match. CDR3 nucleotide sequence: TGTGCCAGCAGCAGAACAGGGGACACCTCTGGCTACACCTTC. Its protein is CASSRTGDTSGYTF.

This sequence joins TRBV7-8 and TRBJ2-7; 9 bases match TRBD1. CDR1 and CDR2 (germline): SGHVS, FQNEAQ. This CDR3 is 16 amino acids long. J gave up 7 bases and V 5 bases, and 15 bases lay outside the gene matches. CDR3 in DNA: TGTGCCAGCAGCCCCCGGTCCGGGACAGGGAAGGTGGAGCAGTACTTC. This encodes CASSPRSGTGKVEQYF.

V usage is TRBV7-6 and J usage is TRBJ2-3; 10 bases are shared with TRBD1. The germline V gene encodes CDR1 SGHVS and CDR2 FNYEAQ. Trimming took 5 bases from V and 6 from J; bases not matched to a gene: 11. This CDR3 is built from 16 residues. The CDR3 DNA sequence: TGTGCCAGCAGCCGCTCCGGGACAGGGGTTCCCGATACGCAGTATTTT. Amino acids: CASSRSGTGVPDTQYF. Complete variable domain (other parts from reference TRBV7-6 and TRBJ2-3): GAGVSQSPRYKVTKRGQDVALRCDPISGHVSLYWYRQALGQGPEFLTYFNYEAQQDKSGLPNDRFSAERPEGSISTLTIQRTEQRDSAMYRCASSRSGTGVPDTQYFGPGTRLTVL.

This clone appeared once. The chain has TRBV5-1 and TRBJ2-7, with 8 bases fitting TRBD1. Germline V gene lookup returns CDR1 SGHRS and CDR2 YFSETQ. The CDR3 has 16 residues. V shed 4 bases, J shed 2 bases, and the junction held 11 bases outside the gene matches. The DNA of the CDR3 is TGCGCCAGCAGCCGGGATCCTAGACAGGGGCCCTACGAGCAGTACTTC. Translated: CASSRDPRQGPYEQYF.

CDR3 protein: CASSSPGRAYEQYF. CDR3 nucleotides: TGTGCCAGCAGTTCCCCGGGGAGGGCATACGAGCAGTACTTC. This sequence joins TRBV27 and TRBJ2-7; 7 bases map to TRBD2. Losses at the gene ends were 4 bases for V and 4 bases for J; bases not matched to a gene: 7. CDR3 length: 14 residues. The germline gives CDR1 MNHEY, CDR2 SMNVEV (reference sequence).

The V gene is TRBV3-1 (or the pseudogene TRBV3-2), the J gene TRBJ2-5, with D unresolved. The CDR3 has 13 amino acids. Germline values: CDR1 LGHDT, CDR2 YNNKEL (reference sequence). V shed 5 bases and J shed 5 bases, with 12 bases lying between them. CDR3 DNA: TGTGCCAGCAGCGACCCGGAGCTGGAGACCCAGTACTTC. Amino acids: CASSDPELETQYF.

The count of this clone is one. This chain uses TRBV6-4 with TRBJ1-3; 8 nucleotides agree with TRBD1. Germline lookup yields CDR1 MRHNA and CDR2 SNTAGT. With 5 bases clipped from V and 4 bases from J, the junction kept 7 bases outside the gene matches. This CDR3 has 15 amino acids. The CDR3 here is CASSQGQGRGNTIYF. The CDR3, as DNA: TGTGCCAGCAGTCAAGGACAGGGAAGAGGAAACACCATATATTTT.